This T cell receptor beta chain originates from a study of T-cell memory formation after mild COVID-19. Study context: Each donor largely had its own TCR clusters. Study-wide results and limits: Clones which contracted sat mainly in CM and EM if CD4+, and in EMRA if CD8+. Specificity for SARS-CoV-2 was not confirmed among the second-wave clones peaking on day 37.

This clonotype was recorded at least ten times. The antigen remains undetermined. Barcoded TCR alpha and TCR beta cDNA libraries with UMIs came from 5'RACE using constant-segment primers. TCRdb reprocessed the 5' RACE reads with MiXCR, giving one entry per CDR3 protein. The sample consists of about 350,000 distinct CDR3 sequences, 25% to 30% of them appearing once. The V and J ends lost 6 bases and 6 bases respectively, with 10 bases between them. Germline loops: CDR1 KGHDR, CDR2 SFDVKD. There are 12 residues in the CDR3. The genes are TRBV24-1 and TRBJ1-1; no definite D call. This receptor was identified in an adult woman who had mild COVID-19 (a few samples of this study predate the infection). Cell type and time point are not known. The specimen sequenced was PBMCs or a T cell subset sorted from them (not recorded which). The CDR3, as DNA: TGTGCCACCAGTAATGGAGCGTCTGAAGCTTTCTTT. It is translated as CATSNGASEAFF.